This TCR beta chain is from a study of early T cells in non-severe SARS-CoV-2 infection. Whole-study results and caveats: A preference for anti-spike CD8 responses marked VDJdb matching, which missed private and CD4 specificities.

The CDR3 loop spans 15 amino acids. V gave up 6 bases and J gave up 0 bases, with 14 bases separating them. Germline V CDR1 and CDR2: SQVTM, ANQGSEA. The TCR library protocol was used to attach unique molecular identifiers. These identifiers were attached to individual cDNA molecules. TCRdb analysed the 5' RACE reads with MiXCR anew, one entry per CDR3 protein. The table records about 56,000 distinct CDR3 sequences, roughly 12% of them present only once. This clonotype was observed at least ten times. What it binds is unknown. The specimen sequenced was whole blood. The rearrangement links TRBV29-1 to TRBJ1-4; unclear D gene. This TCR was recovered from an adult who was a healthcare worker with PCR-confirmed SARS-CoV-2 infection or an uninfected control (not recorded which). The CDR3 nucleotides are TGCAGCGTCAAGAACAGCTCTGCAACTAATGAAAAACTGTTTTTT. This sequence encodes CSVKNSSATNEKLFF.